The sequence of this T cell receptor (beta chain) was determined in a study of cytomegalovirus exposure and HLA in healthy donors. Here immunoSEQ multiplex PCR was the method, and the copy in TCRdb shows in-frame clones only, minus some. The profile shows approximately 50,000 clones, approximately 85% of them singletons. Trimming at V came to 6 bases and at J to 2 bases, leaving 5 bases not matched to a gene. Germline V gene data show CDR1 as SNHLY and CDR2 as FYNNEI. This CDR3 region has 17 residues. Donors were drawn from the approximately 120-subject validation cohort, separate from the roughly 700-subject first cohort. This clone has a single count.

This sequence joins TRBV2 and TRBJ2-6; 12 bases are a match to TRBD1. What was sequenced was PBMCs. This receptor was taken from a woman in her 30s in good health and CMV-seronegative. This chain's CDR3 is CASSSGTGGAGANVLTF. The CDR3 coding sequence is TGTGCCAGCAGCTCCGGGACAGGGGGCGCTGGGGCCAACGTCCTGACTTTC.